Detailed here is one T cell receptor beta chain. The length of the CDR3 is 13 residues. Per the germline V gene, CDR1 is MNHNS and CDR2 is SASEGT. This entry comes from a study of T cells expressing NK-cell markers. About the study: All TCR beta repertoires analysed originated from sorted CD3+CD56+NKG2C+, CD3+CD56+NKG2C- and CD3+CD56-NKG2C+ T cells. Seven of the eight sequenced donors were classified as HCMV-seropositive, and one was classified as seronegative.

TCRdb reworked the 5' RACE reads into one entry per CDR3 protein, no DNA. The table lists 450,000 to 600,000 distinct CDR3 sequences. This TCR was recovered from a man between 18 and 29 years old in good health. The chain links TRBV6-1 to TRBJ1-4. Sequencing used blood T cells: a sorted CD56 or NKG2C T cell subset, CD4+ or CD8+ T cells, or bulk PBMC T cells (not recorded which). CDR3: CASQGTTNEKLFF.